The rows below give T cell receptor beta chains drawn from one sample of a study of human T cells and chemical hapten exposure. TCRdb independently ran MiXCR on the RACE reads; one entry per CDR3 protein. The sample yields some 52,000 distinct CDR3 sequences, about 10% seen once. The source was whole blood, collected in connection with sensitization to the hapten diphenylcyclopropenone (DPC). Receptors were obtained from a woman in her forties with alopecia areata. Some clones in this sample may be carry-over from other donors' samples. The CDR3 runs from the conserved cysteine through the conserved F or W. The D gene is left open where the match is weak. A clone size is listed for some rows: how often the clone was seen (once, few, many), or a class if it is expanded.

v_gene: TRBV10-1
abundance: many
d_gene: -
j_gene: TRBJ2-7
CDR3nt: TGCGCCAGCAGTGACTGGTCTCTAGGAATCAAGTACTTC
CDR3aa: CASSDWSLGIKYF

v_gene: TRBV4-2
abundance: many
d_gene: -
j_gene: TRBJ2-7
CDR3nt: TGTGCCAGCAGCGCCGTTGAGGGTAGCTCCTACGAGCAGTACTTC
CDR3aa: CASSAVEGSSYEQYF

v_gene: TRBV6-2/TRBV6-3
abundance: -
d_gene: TRBD1
j_gene: TRBJ2-3
CDR3nt: TGTGCCAGCAGTTACGGGCAGGGGGTCACAGATACGCAGTATTTT
CDR3aa: CASSYGQGVTDTQYF

v_gene: TRBV28
abundance: many
d_gene: TRBD1
j_gene: TRBJ2-7
CDR3nt: TGTGCCACCGGACAGGGTACCTACGAGCAGTACTTC
CDR3aa: CATGQGTYEQYF

v_gene: TRBV29-1
abundance: many
d_gene: -
j_gene: TRBJ2-7
CDR3nt: TGCAGCGTTCTACGGGCCCGATCCGAGCAGTACTTC
CDR3aa: CSVLRARSEQYF

v_gene: TRBV12-3/TRBV12-4
abundance: many
d_gene: -
j_gene: TRBJ1-6
CDR3nt: TGTGCCAGCCGGGGAGAGATCGGTTCACCCCTCCACTTT
CDR3aa: CASRGEIGSPLHF

v_gene: TRBV3-1
abundance: -
d_gene: TRBD2
j_gene: TRBJ2-3
CDR3nt: TGTGCCAGCAGCCAAGTCCGGACTAGCGGGAGGGGAGATACGCAGTATTTT
CDR3aa: CASSQVRTSGRGDTQYF

v_gene: TRBV2
abundance: few
d_gene: TRBD1
j_gene: TRBJ1-1
CDR3nt: TGTGCCAGCAGAGGACAGGGGACTGAAGCTTTCTTT
CDR3aa: CASRGQGTEAFF

v_gene: TRBV30
abundance: -
d_gene: -
j_gene: TRBJ1-5
CDR3nt: TGTGCCTGGAGTGTAGGCCCGGAGGGCATTCCCCAGCATTTT
CDR3aa: CAWSVGPEGIPQHF

v_gene: TRBV7-2
abundance: many
d_gene: TRBD1
j_gene: TRBJ1-1
CDR3nt: TGTGCCAGCAGCTTAACAGGGGACACTGAAGCTTTCTTT
CDR3aa: CASSLTGDTEAFF

v_gene: TRBV11-2
abundance: few
d_gene: -
j_gene: TRBJ1-5
CDR3nt: TGTGCCAGCAGAAACGGGACGCTTTTTTGTCAGCCCCAGCATTTT
CDR3aa: CASRNGTLFCQPQHF

v_gene: TRBV3-1
abundance: -
d_gene: -
j_gene: TRBJ2-7
CDR3nt: TGTGCCAGCAGCCAATACAGGGCCGAGCAGTACTTC
CDR3aa: CASSQYRAEQYF

v_gene: TRBV20-1
abundance: -
d_gene: -
j_gene: TRBJ1-2
CDR3nt: TGCAGTGCTAGTGGGTCCCAAGTCGGGAATGGCTACACCTTC
CDR3aa: CSASGSQVGNGYTF

v_gene: TRBV10-1
abundance: many
d_gene: -
j_gene: TRBJ2-6
CDR3nt: TGCGCCAGCAGTTCTCCTGGGGCCAACGTCCTGACTTTC
CDR3aa: CASSSPGANVLTF

v_gene: TRBV4-2
abundance: many
d_gene: -
j_gene: TRBJ2-3
CDR3nt: TGTGCCAGCAGCCAAGAGGGGCTAGCGAACACAGATACGCAGTATTTT
CDR3aa: CASSQEGLANTDTQYF

v_gene: TRBV14
abundance: -
d_gene: -
j_gene: TRBJ2-6
CDR3nt: TGTGCCAGCCAAGGGGCCAACGTCCTGACTTTC
CDR3aa: CASQGANVLTF

v_gene: TRBV28
abundance: -
d_gene: TRBD1
j_gene: TRBJ2-6
CDR3nt: TGTGCCAGCAGAACAGGGGGCGCTGGGGCCAACGTCCTGACTTTC
CDR3aa: CASRTGGAGANVLTF

v_gene: TRBV18
abundance: many
d_gene: TRBD1
j_gene: TRBJ1-1
CDR3nt: TGTGCCAGCTCACCAACGGGACAGGGAGGAACTGAAGCTTTCTTT
CDR3aa: CASSPTGQGGTEAFF

v_gene: TRBV12-3/TRBV12-4
abundance: many
d_gene: TRBD2
j_gene: TRBJ2-1
CDR3nt: TGTGCCAGCAGTCCCGGGGGGGCCTACAATGAGCAGTTCTTC
CDR3aa: CASSPGGAYNEQFF

v_gene: TRBV7-2
abundance: -
d_gene: -
j_gene: TRBJ2-3
CDR3nt: TGTGCCAGCAGCTTAAGACTAGTGAAATCAATAGATACGCAGTATTTT
CDR3aa: CASSLRLVKSIDTQYF

v_gene: TRBV2
abundance: many
d_gene: TRBD1
j_gene: TRBJ1-2
CDR3nt: TGTGCCAGCAGGACAGACAGGGTACGGGTTGGCTACACCTTC
CDR3aa: CASRTDRVRVGYTF

v_gene: TRBV20-1
abundance: many
d_gene: TRBD1
j_gene: TRBJ1-4
CDR3nt: TGCAGTGCCCCGACAGGGTTAGACGAAAAACTGTTTTTT
CDR3aa: CSAPTGLDEKLFF

v_gene: TRBV11-2
abundance: many
d_gene: -
j_gene: TRBJ2-5
CDR3nt: TGTGCCAGCAGCTTAGAAGGGCTAAAGCCCCAAGAGACCCAGTACTTC
CDR3aa: CASSLEGLKPQETQYF

v_gene: TRBV6-2/TRBV6-3
abundance: many
d_gene: TRBD1
j_gene: TRBJ1-1
CDR3nt: TGTGCCAGCCGGACAGGGAGCACTGAAGCTTTCTTT
CDR3aa: CASRTGSTEAFF

v_gene: TRBV7-9
abundance: many
d_gene: -
j_gene: TRBJ1-2
CDR3nt: TGTGCCAGCAGCTCAACAGGGATCGTGGAGGGCTACACCTTC
CDR3aa: CASSSTGIVEGYTF

v_gene: TRBV18
abundance: -
d_gene: TRBD1
j_gene: TRBJ1-5
CDR3nt: TGTGCCAGCTCCGGGACAGGGTACGATCAGCCCCAGCATTTT
CDR3aa: CASSGTGYDQPQHF

v_gene: TRBV3-1
abundance: few
d_gene: -
j_gene: TRBJ2-1
CDR3nt: TGTGCCAGCAGCCAAGGCCAGCTGACCTACAATGAGCAGTTCTTC
CDR3aa: CASSQGQLTYNEQFF

v_gene: TRBV5-1
abundance: few
d_gene: -
j_gene: TRBJ1-1
CDR3nt: TGCGCCAGCAGCTTGGTGCCAGGGGAAAACACTGAAGCTTTCTTT
CDR3aa: CASSLVPGENTEAFF

v_gene: TRBV6-1
abundance: many
d_gene: -
j_gene: TRBJ2-3
CDR3nt: TGTGCCAGCAGTGAAGCTGGGGGTCGCCTCAACCCGCAGTATTTT
CDR3aa: CASSEAGGRLNPQYF

v_gene: TRBV19
abundance: few
d_gene: TRBD1
j_gene: TRBJ1-2
CDR3nt: TGTGCCAGTAGTCGGACACAGGGGGCTGGCTATGGCTACACCTTC
CDR3aa: CASSRTQGAGYGYTF

v_gene: TRBV5-1
abundance: -
d_gene: TRBD1
j_gene: TRBJ1-1
CDR3nt: TGCGCCAGCAGCCAAAAGGGACAGCTGAACACTGAAGCTTTCTTT
CDR3aa: CASSQKGQLNTEAFF

v_gene: TRBV7-2
abundance: many
d_gene: -
j_gene: TRBJ2-7
CDR3nt: TGTGCCAGCAGCGACGGACCGCCCGACCGGGCCTACGAGCAGTACTTC
CDR3aa: CASSDGPPDRAYEQYF

v_gene: TRBV11-2
abundance: many
d_gene: -
j_gene: TRBJ1-1
CDR3nt: TGTGCCAGCAGCCCAACCCCCGGGGGGACTGAAGCTTTCTTT
CDR3aa: CASSPTPGGTEAFF

v_gene: TRBV7-2
abundance: few
d_gene: -
j_gene: TRBJ1-1
CDR3nt: TGTGCCAGCAGCTTAGGGCAGCGCAGGACCACTGAAGCTTTCTTT
CDR3aa: CASSLGQRRTTEAFF

v_gene: TRBV7-9
abundance: many
d_gene: -
j_gene: TRBJ2-3
CDR3nt: TGTGCCAGCAGCTCGGACAGCTTTGATACGCAGTATTTT
CDR3aa: CASSSDSFDTQYF

v_gene: TRBV4-1
abundance: few
d_gene: TRBD2
j_gene: TRBJ2-7
CDR3nt: TGCGCCAGCAGCCAAGTTGGAGGAGCGGGAAAGTACGAGCAGTACTTC
CDR3aa: CASSQVGGAGKYEQYF

v_gene: TRBV4-3
abundance: many
d_gene: TRBD1
j_gene: TRBJ2-7
CDR3nt: TGCGCCAGCAGCCAGGAACAGGGGTGGTCCTACGAGCAGTACTTC
CDR3aa: CASSQEQGWSYEQYF

v_gene: TRBV20-1
abundance: many
d_gene: -
j_gene: TRBJ2-7
CDR3nt: TGCAGTGCTAGAGATAACCCGGTGGGGTACGAGCAGTACTTC
CDR3aa: CSARDNPVGYEQYF

v_gene: TRBV15
abundance: -
d_gene: -
j_gene: TRBJ2-7
CDR3nt: TGTGCCACCAGCAGAGATGGGGGACCCTCCTACGAGCAGTACTTC
CDR3aa: CATSRDGGPSYEQYF

v_gene: TRBV6-2/TRBV6-3
abundance: few
d_gene: -
j_gene: TRBJ1-2
CDR3nt: TGTGCCAGCAGTCCCGGCGAGGGCCGTGGCTACACCTTC
CDR3aa: CASSPGEGRGYTF

v_gene: TRBV6-5
abundance: few
d_gene: -
j_gene: TRBJ1-1
CDR3nt: TGTGCCAGCAGTTACGGGGGGCCCGGCACTGAAGCTTTCTTT
CDR3aa: CASSYGGPGTEAFF

v_gene: TRBV7-2
abundance: many
d_gene: -
j_gene: TRBJ1-2
CDR3nt: TGTGCCAGCAGCTTAGCAGGGATTGGCTATGGCTACACCTTC
CDR3aa: CASSLAGIGYGYTF

v_gene: TRBV7-2
abundance: many
d_gene: -
j_gene: TRBJ1-1
CDR3nt: TGTGCCAGCAGCCCAGGGGTCTCCGAAGCTTTCTTT
CDR3aa: CASSPGVSEAFF

v_gene: TRBV28
abundance: -
d_gene: -
j_gene: TRBJ2-5
CDR3nt: TGTGCCAGCAGTTCCACTGATCGGGAGACCCAGTACTTC
CDR3aa: CASSSTDRETQYF

v_gene: TRBV3-1
abundance: -
d_gene: -
j_gene: TRBJ2-3
CDR3nt: TGTGCCAGCAGCCAAGTGGATACGCAGTATTTT
CDR3aa: CASSQVDTQYF

v_gene: TRBV6-5
abundance: many
d_gene: -
j_gene: TRBJ2-1
CDR3nt: TGTGCCAGCAAAGCGGGACACCGGGGTGAGCAGTTCTTC
CDR3aa: CASKAGHRGEQFF